One and the same sample provided the 14 T cell receptor beta chains below, sequenced in a study of blood T cells in healthy people across ages. A sample-barcoded 5' primer and a J-beta primer mix were used in a second PCR of roughly 7 to 11 cycles. Each CDR3 protein is one row after TCRdb ran MiXCR on the 5' RACE reads. The sample records roughly 730,000 distinct CDR3 sequences, roughly 50% being singletons. Sequences were obtained from blood. These receptor sequences come from a middle-aged man in good health.

This clonotype was seen a few times. The chain joins TRBV7-9 to TRBJ2-3, with unresolved D. V was trimmed by 7 bases and J by 2 bases, leaving 16 bases between them. This CDR3 has 15 residues. Germline V lookup: CDR1 SEHNR, CDR2 FQNEAQ (reference sequence). As DNA, the CDR3 is TGTGCCAGCATTAGTCTGGTCCCAAACACAGATACGCAGTATTTT. It encodes CASISLVPNTDTQYF.

The rearrangement uses TRBV28 and TRBJ1-2, with 9 bases fitting TRBD1. Germline V lookup: CDR1 MDHEN, CDR2 SYDVKM. The CDR3 has 14 amino acids. V gave up 3 bases and J gave up 8 bases; unmatched junction bases: 7. CDR3 DNA: TGTGCCAGCAGTTTCGGGACAGGGCCCAGCGGCTACACCTTC. Protein product: CASSFGTGPSGYTF.

The chain couples TRBV5-6 to TRBJ2-7, with a weak D call TRBD1 (5 bases). Trimming removed 3 bases from V and 3 bases from J, with 13 bases in between. The length of the CDR3 is 14 residues. Germline CDR1 SGHDT, CDR2 YYEEEE. CDR3 sequence (DNA): TGTGCCAGCAGCTCAGGACCCCAGGGCTACGAGCAGTACTTC. It is translated as CASSSGPQGYEQYF. Full variable domain (remainder filled in from reference TRBV5-6 and TRBJ2-7): DAGVTQSPTHLIKTRGQQVTLRCSPKSGHDTVSWYQQALGQGPQFIFQYYEEEERQRGNFPDRFSGHQFPNYSSELNVNALLLGDSALYLCASSSGPQGYEQYFGPGTRLTVT.

This clonotype was observed a few times. The V gene is TRBV12-3 or TRBV12-4, the J gene TRBJ2-6; no clear D gene. This CDR3 region has 13 residues. Trimming took off 9 bases at V and 1 base at J, with 7 bases between the two ends. As DNA, the CDR3 is TGTGCCAGTTTTTGGTCTGGGGCCAACGTCCTGACTTTC. It codes for CASFWSGANVLTF.

The J gene is TRBJ2-3, the V gene TRBV28, with D unresolved. CDR1 and CDR2 from the germline V gene are MDHEN and SYDVKM. Trimming removed 6 bases at V and 5 bases at J, with 15 bases between. The CDR3 covers 14 residues. The CDR3 spells CASSPGLRQDTQYF. Written as DNA, the CDR3 is TGTGCCAGCAGCCCTGGCCTAAGGCAAGATACGCAGTATTTT.

The J gene is TRBJ2-4, the V gene TRBV6-5; 8 bases agree with TRBD1. This CDR3 spans 16 amino acids. Germline lookup yields CDR1 MNHEY and CDR2 SVGAGI. Germline trimming cut 6 bases from V and 2 bases from J; bases unmatched to any gene: 9. The CDR3 loop reads CASSLGAGGPKNIQYF. Written as DNA, the CDR3 is TGTGCCAGCAGCTTAGGGGCAGGGGGCCCCAAAAACATTCAGTACTTC.

This chain uses TRBV4-2 with TRBJ1-3; no definite D call. CDR1 LGHNA and CDR2 YNFKEQ come from the germline V gene. Trimming removed 5 bases at V and 1 base at J, with 15 bases between. The CDR3 runs to 16 residues. Here the CDR3 DNA reads TGTGCCAGCAGCGGCCGGGAGATGAATTCTGGAAACACCATATATTTT. As protein: CASSGREMNSGNTIYF.

The V call is TRBV10-3, the J call TRBJ2-1, with D unclear. The CDR3 runs to 13 residues. Germline values: CDR1 ENHRY, CDR2 SYGVKD. Deletions cut 7 bases from V and 3 bases from J, with 10 bases between. CDR3 DNA: TGTGCCATCATGGACCCCTTCTACAATGAGCAGTTCTTC. Translation gives CAIMDPFYNEQFF.

About this clonotype itself: One end of the junction varies from germline; a read error may be responsible. The J gene is TRBJ2-5, the V gene TRBV25-1; 7 nucleotides align to TRBD2. The CDR3 has 13 amino acids. Germline-derived CDR1 and CDR2 are MGHDK and SYGVNS. The chain's CDR3 is CASGAGVQGTQYF. The CDR3 bases are TGTGCCAGCGGGGCGGGGGTTCAAGGGACCCAGTACTTC.

This chain joins TRBV20-1 and TRBJ1-1; a weak D match, TRBD1 (5 bases). V lost 3 bases and J lost 5, with 16 bases in between. The CDR3 contains 14 residues. Germline CDR1 DFQATT, CDR2 SNEGSKA (reference sequence). This CDR3 reads CSASAFQGGTEAFF. In nucleotides, the CDR3 is TGCAGTGCTAGCGCCTTCCAGGGAGGGACTGAAGCTTTCTTT.

This clonotype has just a few counts. The rearrangement links TRBV5-1 to TRBJ2-6, with a weak D call TRBD2 (6 bases). Germline-derived CDR1 and CDR2 are SGHRS and YFSETQ. Trimming removed 4 bases at V and 2 bases at J, with 7 bases between. The CDR3 sequence is 14 residues long. The CDR3 DNA follows: TGCGCCAGCAGCGGAGGGGCTGGGGCCAACGTCCTGACTTTC. Translation gives CASSGGAGANVLTF.

This sequence joins TRBV28 and TRBJ2-5; 7 nucleotides match TRBD2. Germline lookup yields CDR1 MDHEN and CDR2 SYDVKM. With V trimmed by 5 bases and J by 2 bases, 8 bases remained unmatched. The CDR3 covers 15 residues. The CDR3: CASSISGGPQETQYF. The CDR3 nucleotides read TGTGCCAGCAGTATCTCGGGAGGCCCACAAGAGACCCAGTACTTC.

This rearrangement joins TRBV27 to TRBJ2-1, with D uncertain. V lost 7 bases, J lost 11 bases, and 18 bases lay in between. Germline assignment: CDR1 MNHEY and CDR2 SMNVEV (reference sequence). The CDR3 is 13 amino acids. CDR3 residues: CASNPGEPHQQFF. CDR3 nucleotide sequence: TGTGCCAGCAATCCGGGTGAACCTCATCAGCAGTTCTTC.

The chain links TRBV4-3 to TRBJ1-1; no reliable D call. V dropped 0 bases and J dropped 7 bases, with 15 bases sitting between them. The CDR3 loop spans 15 amino acids. Germline V gene data show CDR1 as LGHNA and CDR2 as YSLEER. This chain's CDR3 is CASSQDTRAVGEAFF. CDR3 nucleotide sequence: TGCGCCAGCAGCCAAGATACCCGGGCCGTCGGTGAAGCTTTCTTT.